This TCR beta chain was recorded in a study of beta chain features in type 1 diabetes. Findings and caveats of the study: In every one of the four CD4+ subsets, TCRB CDR3s were moderately but significantly shorter in Type 1 diabetes patients. The VDJ junctions of type 1 diabetes patients carried fewer insertions and more deletions. PCR might pick shorter templates more often, in the same way for patients and controls. For cells with high TCR expression, cDNA sequencing could yield over-representation.

This clone was detected a few times. Its antigen is as yet unknown. cDNA synthesis used the whole RNA isolate, giving expressed TCRB sequences. Assay: immunoSEQ multiplex PCR; the TCRdb copy retains only in-frame clones and omits some. The sample carries approximately 150,000 clones, roughly an eighth recorded once. Germline loops: CDR1 SEHNR, CDR2 FQNEAQ (reference sequence). The germline V and J ends were trimmed by 8 bases and 6 bases, with 13 bases remaining between them. The CDR3 has 13 amino acids. A single heparinised blood sample, averaging about 120 mL, was obtained per donor. The sample comprised central memory CD4+ T cells from blood. This TCR came from a man in his late teens or twenties with type 1 diabetes. The chain is built from TRBV7-9 and TRBJ1-4; D unclear. DNA of the CDR3: TGTGCCAGCGGAATAGCTACAGATGAAAAACTGTTTTTT. Translating it yields CASGIATDEKLFF.